The entry below describes one TCR beta chain. As yet, its antigen is unknown. V gave up 5 bases and J gave up 8 bases; unmatched junction bases: 11. This CDR3 comprises 15 residues. Germline loops: CDR1 SGHAT, CDR2 FQNNGV. The sample belongs to a study of cytomegalovirus exposure and HLA in healthy donors. Whole-study findings and limits: Reported performance of the classifier showed diagnosis of cytomegalovirus status with high specificity and sensitivity.

Here immunoSEQ multiplex PCR was the method, and the copy in TCRdb shows in-frame clones only, minus some. Of about 160,000 clones listed, 80% to 90% are singletons. This clonotype was sampled from a woman aged 18-29 years in good health and CMV-seronegative. Material: PBMCs. This chain joins TRBV11-2 and TRBJ2-1; 8 bases are shared with TRBD2. The chain's CDR3 is CASSTLAPGGHEQFF. The CDR3 DNA is TGTGCCAGCAGCACTCTTGCGCCGGGAGGGCATGAGCAGTTCTTC.